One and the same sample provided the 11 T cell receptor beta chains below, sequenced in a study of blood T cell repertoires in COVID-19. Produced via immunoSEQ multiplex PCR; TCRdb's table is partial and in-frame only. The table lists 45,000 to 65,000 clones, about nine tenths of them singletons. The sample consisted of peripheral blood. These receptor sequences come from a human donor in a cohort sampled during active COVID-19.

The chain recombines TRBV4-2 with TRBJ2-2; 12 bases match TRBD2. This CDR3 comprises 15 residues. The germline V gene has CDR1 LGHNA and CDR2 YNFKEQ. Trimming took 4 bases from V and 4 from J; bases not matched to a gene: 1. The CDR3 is CASSPTSGGTGELFF. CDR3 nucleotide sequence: TGTGCCAGCAGCCCGACTAGCGGGGGCACCGGGGAGCTGTTTTTT.

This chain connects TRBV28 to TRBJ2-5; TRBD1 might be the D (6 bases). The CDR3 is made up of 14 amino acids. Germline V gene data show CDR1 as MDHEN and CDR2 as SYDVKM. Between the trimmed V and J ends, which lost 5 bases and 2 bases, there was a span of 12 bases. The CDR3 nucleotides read TGTGCCAGCAGTGCCCTGAGGGGGCAAGAGACCCAGTACTTC. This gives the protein CASSALRGQETQYF.

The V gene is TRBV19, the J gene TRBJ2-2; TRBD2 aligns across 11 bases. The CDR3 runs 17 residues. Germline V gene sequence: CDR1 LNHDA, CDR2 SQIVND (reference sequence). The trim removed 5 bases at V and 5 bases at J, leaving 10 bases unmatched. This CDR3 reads CASSPPDLAGGTGELFF. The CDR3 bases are TGTGCCAGTAGTCCCCCGGACTTAGCGGGGGGGACCGGGGAGCTGTTTTTT.

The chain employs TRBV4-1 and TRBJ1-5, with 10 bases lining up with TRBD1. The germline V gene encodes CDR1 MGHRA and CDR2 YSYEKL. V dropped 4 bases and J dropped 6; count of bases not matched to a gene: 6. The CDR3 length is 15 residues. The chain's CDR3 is CASSPEDRGGQPQHF. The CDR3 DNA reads TGCGCCAGCAGCCCAGAGGACAGGGGGGGTCAGCCCCAGCATTTT.

CDR3 DNA: TGTGCCAGCAGCCAACCGAGACAGGGCCCTTATGAAAAACTGTTTTTT. Amino acid sequence: CASSQPRQGPYEKLFF. The chain is built from TRBV4-2 and TRBJ1-4, with 7 bases fitting TRBD1. The V gene's germline CDR1 is LGHNA and CDR2 YNFKEQ. This CDR3 is built from 16 residues. The V segment lost 2 bases and the J segment 6 bases; nucleotides outside the gene matches: 9.

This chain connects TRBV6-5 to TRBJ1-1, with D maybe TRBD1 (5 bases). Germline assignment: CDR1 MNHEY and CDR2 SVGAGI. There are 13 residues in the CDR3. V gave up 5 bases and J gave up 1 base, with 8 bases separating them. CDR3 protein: CASSKQENTEAFF. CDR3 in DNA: TGTGCCAGCAGTAAACAGGAGAACACTGAAGCTTTCTTT.

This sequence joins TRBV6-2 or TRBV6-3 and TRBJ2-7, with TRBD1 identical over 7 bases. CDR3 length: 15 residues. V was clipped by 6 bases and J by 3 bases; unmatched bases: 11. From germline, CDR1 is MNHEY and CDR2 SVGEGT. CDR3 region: CASSKDRETYYEQYF. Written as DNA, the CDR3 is TGTGCCAGCAGCAAAGACAGGGAGACTTACTACGAGCAGTACTTC.

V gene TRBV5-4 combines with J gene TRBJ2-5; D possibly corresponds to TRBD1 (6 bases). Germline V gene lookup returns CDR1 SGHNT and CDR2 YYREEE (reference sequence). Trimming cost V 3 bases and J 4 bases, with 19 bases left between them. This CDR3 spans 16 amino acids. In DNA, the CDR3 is TGTGCCAGCAGCTACACAGGGCTCGTGGCGGGAGAGACCCAGTACTTC. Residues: CASSYTGLVAGETQYF.

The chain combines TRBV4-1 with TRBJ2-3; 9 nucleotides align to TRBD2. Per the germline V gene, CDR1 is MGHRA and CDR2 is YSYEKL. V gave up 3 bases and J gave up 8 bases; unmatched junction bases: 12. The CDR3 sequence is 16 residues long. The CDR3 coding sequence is TGCGCCAGCAGCCATGGGCTAGCGGGGCAGAGTGGTACGCAGTATTTT. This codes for CASSHGLAGQSGTQYF.

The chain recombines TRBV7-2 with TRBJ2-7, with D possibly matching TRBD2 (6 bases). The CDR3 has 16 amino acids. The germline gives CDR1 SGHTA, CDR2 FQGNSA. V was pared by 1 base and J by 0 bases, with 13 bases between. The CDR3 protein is CASSLVVAESSYEQYF. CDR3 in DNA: TGTGCCAGCAGCTTAGTAGTAGCGGAGAGCTCCTACGAGCAGTACTTC.

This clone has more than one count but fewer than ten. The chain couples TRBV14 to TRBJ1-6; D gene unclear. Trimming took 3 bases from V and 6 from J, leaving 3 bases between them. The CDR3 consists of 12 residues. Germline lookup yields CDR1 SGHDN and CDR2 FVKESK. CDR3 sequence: CASSHSNSPLHF. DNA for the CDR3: TGTGCCAGCAGCCACAGTAATTCACCCCTCCACTTT.